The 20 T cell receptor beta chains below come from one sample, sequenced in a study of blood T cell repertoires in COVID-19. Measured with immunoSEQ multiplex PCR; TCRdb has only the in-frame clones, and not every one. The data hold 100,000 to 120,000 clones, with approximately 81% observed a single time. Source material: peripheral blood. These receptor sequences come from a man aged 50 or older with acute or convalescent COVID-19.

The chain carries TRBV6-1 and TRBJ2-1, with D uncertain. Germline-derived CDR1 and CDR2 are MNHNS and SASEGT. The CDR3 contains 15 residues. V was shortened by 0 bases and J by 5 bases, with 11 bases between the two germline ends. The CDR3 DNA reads TGTGCCAGCAGTGAAGCGCTGGGCCTCCACAATGAGCAGTTCTTC. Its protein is CASSEALGLHNEQFF.

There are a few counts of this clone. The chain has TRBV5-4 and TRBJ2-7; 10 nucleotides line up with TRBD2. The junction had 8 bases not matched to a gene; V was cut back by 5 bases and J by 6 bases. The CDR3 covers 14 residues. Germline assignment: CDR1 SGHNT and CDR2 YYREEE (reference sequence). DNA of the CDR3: TGTGCCAGCAGTTCACTAGCGGGGTCCCCCGAGCAGTACTTC. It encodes CASSSLAGSPEQYF.

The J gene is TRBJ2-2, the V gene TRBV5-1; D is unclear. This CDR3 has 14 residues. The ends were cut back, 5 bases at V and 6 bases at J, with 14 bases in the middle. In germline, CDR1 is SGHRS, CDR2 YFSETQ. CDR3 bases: TGCGCCAGCAGTCAAGTCTACCTCTCCGGGGAGCTGTTTTTT. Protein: CASSQVYLSGELFF.

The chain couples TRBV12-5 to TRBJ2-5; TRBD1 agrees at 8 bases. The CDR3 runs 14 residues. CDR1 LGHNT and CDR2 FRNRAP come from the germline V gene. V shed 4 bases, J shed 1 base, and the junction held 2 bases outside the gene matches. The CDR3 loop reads CASGSQGAQETQYF. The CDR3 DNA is TGTGCTAGTGGTTCCCAGGGGGCCCAAGAGACCCAGTACTTC.

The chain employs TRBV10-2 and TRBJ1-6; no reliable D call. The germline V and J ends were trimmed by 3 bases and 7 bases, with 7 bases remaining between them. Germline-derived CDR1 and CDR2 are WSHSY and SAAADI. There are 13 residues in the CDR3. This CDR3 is CASSEGGNSPLHF. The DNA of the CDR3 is TGCGCCAGCAGTGAAGGCGGAAATTCACCCCTCCACTTT.

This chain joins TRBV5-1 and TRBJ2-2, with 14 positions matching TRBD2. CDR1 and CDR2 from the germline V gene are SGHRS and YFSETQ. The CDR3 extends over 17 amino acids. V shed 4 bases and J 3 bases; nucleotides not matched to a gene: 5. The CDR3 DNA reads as TGCGCCAGCAGCGATGGACTAGCGGGGGGCTACACCGGGGAGCTGTTTTTT. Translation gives CASSDGLAGGYTGELFF. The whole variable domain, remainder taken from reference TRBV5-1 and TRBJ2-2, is KAGVTQTPRYLIKTRGQQVTLSCSPISGHRSVSWYQQTPGQGLQFLFEYFSETQRNKGNFPGRFSGRQFSNSRSEMNVSTLELGDSALYLCASSDGLAGGYTGELFFGEGSRLTVL.

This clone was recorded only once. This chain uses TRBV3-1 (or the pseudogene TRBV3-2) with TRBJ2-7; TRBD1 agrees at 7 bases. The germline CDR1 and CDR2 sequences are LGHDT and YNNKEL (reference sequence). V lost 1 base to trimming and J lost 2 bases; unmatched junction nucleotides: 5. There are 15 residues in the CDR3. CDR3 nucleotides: TGTGCCAGCAGCCAAGTTGGGACAGTACCCTACGAGCAGTACTTC. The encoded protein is CASSQVGTVPYEQYF.

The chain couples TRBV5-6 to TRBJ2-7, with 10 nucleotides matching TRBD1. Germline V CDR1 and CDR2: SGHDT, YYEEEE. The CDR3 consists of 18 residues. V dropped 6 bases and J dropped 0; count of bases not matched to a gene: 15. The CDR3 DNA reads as TGTGCCAGCATCTCCCGGGACAGGGGTTTTCCCCTCTCCTACGAGCAGTACTTC. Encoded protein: CASISRDRGFPLSYEQYF.

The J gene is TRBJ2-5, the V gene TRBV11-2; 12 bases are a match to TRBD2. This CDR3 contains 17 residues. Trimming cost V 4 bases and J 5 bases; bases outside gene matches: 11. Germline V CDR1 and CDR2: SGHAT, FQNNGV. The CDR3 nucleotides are TGTGCCAGCAGCTCCCGACCTAGCGGGGGGGCCGATGAGACCCAGTACTTC. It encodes CASSSRPSGGADETQYF.

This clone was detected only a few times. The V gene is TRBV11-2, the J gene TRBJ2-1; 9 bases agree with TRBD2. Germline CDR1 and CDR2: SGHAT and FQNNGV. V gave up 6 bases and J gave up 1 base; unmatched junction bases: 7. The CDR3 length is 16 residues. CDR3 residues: CASRPLAGRSYNEQFF. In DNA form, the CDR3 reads TGTGCCAGCAGACCCCTAGCGGGGCGATCCTACAATGAGCAGTTCTTC.

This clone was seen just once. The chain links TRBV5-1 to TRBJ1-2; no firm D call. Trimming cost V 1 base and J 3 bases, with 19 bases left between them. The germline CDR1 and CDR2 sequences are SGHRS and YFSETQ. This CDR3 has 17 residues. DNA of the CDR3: TGCGCCAGCAGCTTGTGGGTCGGGAGAGCTGGTGACTATGGCTACACCTTC. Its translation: CASSLWVGRAGDYGYTF.

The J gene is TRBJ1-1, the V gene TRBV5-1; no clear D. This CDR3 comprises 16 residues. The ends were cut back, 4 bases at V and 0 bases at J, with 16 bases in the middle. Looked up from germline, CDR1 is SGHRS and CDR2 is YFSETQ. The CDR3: CASSLRGEGMNTEAFF. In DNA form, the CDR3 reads TGCGCCAGCAGCCTCCGTGGTGAGGGCATGAACACTGAAGCTTTCTTT.

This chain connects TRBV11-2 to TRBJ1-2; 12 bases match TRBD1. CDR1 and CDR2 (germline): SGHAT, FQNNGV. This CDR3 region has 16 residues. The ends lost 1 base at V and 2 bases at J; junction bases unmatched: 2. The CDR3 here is CASSLVGQGANYGYTF. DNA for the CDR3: TGTGCCAGCAGCTTAGTGGGACAGGGGGCGAACTATGGCTACACCTTC.

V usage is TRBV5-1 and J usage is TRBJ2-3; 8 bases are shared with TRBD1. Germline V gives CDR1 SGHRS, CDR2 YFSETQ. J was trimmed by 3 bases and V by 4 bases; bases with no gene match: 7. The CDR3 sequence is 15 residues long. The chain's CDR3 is CASSPTGGRTDTQYF. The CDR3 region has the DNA TGCGCCAGCAGCCCAACAGGGGGAAGAACAGATACGCAGTATTTT. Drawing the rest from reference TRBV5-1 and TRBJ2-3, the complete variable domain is KAGVTQTPRYLIKTRGQQVTLSCSPISGHRSVSWYQQTPGQGLQFLFEYFSETQRNKGNFPGRFSGRQFSNSRSEMNVSTLELGDSALYLCASSPTGGRTDTQYFGPGTRLTVL.

The DNA for the CDR3 is TGCGCCAGCAGCTTGGCCGCGGGGGGCGCAGATACGCAGTATTTT. It codes for CASSLAAGGADTQYF. The V gene is TRBV5-1, the J gene TRBJ2-3, with 8 bases that match TRBD2. Germline-derived CDR1 and CDR2 are SGHRS and YFSETQ. This CDR3 is built from 15 residues. The J segment lost 4 bases and the V segment lost 0 bases, leaving 4 bases of the junction unmatched.

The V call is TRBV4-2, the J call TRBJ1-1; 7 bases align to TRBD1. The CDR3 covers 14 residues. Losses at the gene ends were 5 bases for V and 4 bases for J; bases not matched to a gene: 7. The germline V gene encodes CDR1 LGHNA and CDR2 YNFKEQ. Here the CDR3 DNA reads TGTGCCAGCAGCACCCGACAGGGTGGCACTGAAGCTTTCTTT. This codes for CASSTRQGGTEAFF.

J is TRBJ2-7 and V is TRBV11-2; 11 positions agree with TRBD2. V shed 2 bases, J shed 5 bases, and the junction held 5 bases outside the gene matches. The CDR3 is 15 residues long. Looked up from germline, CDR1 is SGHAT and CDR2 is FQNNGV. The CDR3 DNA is TGTGCCAGCAGCTTAAATAGCGGGGGGGCCAACGAGCAGTACTTC. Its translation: CASSLNSGGANEQYF.

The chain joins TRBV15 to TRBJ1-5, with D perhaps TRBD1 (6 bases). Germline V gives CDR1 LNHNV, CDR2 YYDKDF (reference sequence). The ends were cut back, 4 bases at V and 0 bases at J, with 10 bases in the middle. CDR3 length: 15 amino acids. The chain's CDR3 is CATSIRTVSNQPQHF. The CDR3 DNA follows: TGTGCCACCAGCATCCGGACAGTTAGCAATCAGCCCCAGCATTTT.

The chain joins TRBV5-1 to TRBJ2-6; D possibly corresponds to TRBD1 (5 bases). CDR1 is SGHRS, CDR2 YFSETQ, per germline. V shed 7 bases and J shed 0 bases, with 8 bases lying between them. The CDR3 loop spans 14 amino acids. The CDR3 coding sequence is TGCGCCAGCGGTGACAGCTCTGGGGCCAACGTCCTGACTTTC. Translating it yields CASGDSSGANVLTF.

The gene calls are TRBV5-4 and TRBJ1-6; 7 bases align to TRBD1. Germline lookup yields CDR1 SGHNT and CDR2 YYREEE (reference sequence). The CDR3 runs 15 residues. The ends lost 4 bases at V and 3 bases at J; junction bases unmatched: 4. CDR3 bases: TGTGCCAGCAGCGGAGGGACAGACTATAATTCACCCCTCCACTTT. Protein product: CASSGGTDYNSPLHF.